The 23 T cell receptor beta chains below were found in one sample sequenced in a study of T cell changes during pregnancy in multiple sclerosis. Profiled with immunoSEQ multiplex PCR; TCRdb holds only in-frame clones, not every one. The sample carries fewer than 55,000 clones, 80% to 95% recorded once. The specimen was peripheral blood. These receptors were obtained from a female donor with multiple sclerosis, enrolled in a pregnancy study.

The chain recombines TRBV7-9 with TRBJ2-3, with D uncertain. Germline V lookup: CDR1 SEHNR, CDR2 FQNEAQ (reference sequence). This CDR3 comprises 13 residues. Deletions cut 5 bases from V and 4 bases from J, with 10 bases between. The CDR3 sequence is CASSPKTADTQYF. CDR3 DNA: TGTGCCAGCAGCCCTAAGACGGCAGATACGCAGTATTTT.

The table lists this clone with a count of one. The rearrangement uses TRBV18 and TRBJ2-3; D gene uncertain. CDR1 KGHSH and CDR2 LQKENI come from the germline V gene. This CDR3 contains 16 residues. The V gene lost 0 bases and the J gene lost 2 bases, with 12 bases spanning the gap. The CDR3 here is CASSPPRTHPTDTQYF. The CDR3 coding sequence is TGTGCCAGCTCACCACCACGGACCCATCCCACAGATACGCAGTATTTT.

This clone was seen once. The chain is built from TRBV7-6 and TRBJ1-1, with D maybe TRBD1 (5 bases). Trimming pared 5 bases from V and 4 bases from J, leaving 11 bases between. Germline-derived CDR1 and CDR2 are SGHVS and FNYEAQ. CDR3 length: 13 amino acids. CDR3 nucleotide sequence: TGTGCCAGCAGCCCCCCGGGGGGCACTGAAGCTTTCTTT. It yields the protein CASSPPGGTEAFF.

This chain links TRBV29-1 with TRBJ1-1; tentatively, D is TRBD1 (5 bases). The V gene's germline CDR1 is SQVTM and CDR2 ANQGSEA. The ends were cut back, 7 bases at V and 1 base at J, with 16 bases in the middle. The CDR3 runs 14 residues. CDR3 nucleotide sequence: TGCAGCGCCAAACCCACCGACAGGAACACTGAAGCTTTCTTT. The encoded protein is CSAKPTDRNTEAFF.

The CDR3 loop is CASSPRGLHYGYTF. The CDR3 DNA follows: TGTGCCAGCTCACCACGAGGGTTACACTATGGCTACACCTTC. This chain joins TRBV18 and TRBJ1-2; no clear D. CDR1 KGHSH and CDR2 LQKENI come from the germline V gene. V was pared by 1 base and J by 3 bases, with 9 bases between. The CDR3 is made up of 14 amino acids.

V and J are TRBV5-1 and TRBJ2-4; D is perhaps TRBD2 (6 bases). Germline assignment: CDR1 SGHRS and CDR2 YFSETQ. Trimming cost V 3 bases and J 4 bases, with 14 bases left between them. CDR3 size: 15 residues. CDR3 nucleotides: TGCGCCAGCAGCTCCGGGACGGGGGAAAAAAACATTCAGTACTTC. Translation: CASSSGTGEKNIQYF. The variable domain in full, with the rest retrieved from reference TRBV5-1 and TRBJ2-4, is KAGVTQTPRYLIKTRGQQVTLSCSPISGHRSVSWYQQTPGQGLQFLFEYFSETQRNKGNFPGRFSGRQFSNSRSEMNVSTLELGDSALYLCASSSGTGEKNIQYFGAGTRLSVL.

The chain combines TRBV10-3 with TRBJ2-1; 14 nucleotides match TRBD2. V lost 2 bases and J lost 8; bases outside the gene matches: 8. Germline loops: CDR1 ENHRY, CDR2 SYGVKD. The length of the CDR3 is 17 residues. For the CDR3, the DNA is TGTGCCATCAGTGAGGGGGGGACTAGCGGGAGCAGGGATGAGCAGTTCTTC. Its translation: CAISEGGTSGSRDEQFF.

The chain joins TRBV19 to TRBJ2-7, with TRBD1 matching 10 bases. V shed 3 bases, J shed 5 bases, and the junction held 7 bases outside the gene matches. Per germline, CDR1 LNHDA and CDR2 SQIVND (reference sequence). The CDR3 has 15 amino acids. The chain's CDR3 is CASSIAGQGSHEQYF. The CDR3, as DNA: TGTGCCAGTAGTATTGCGGGACAGGGGTCCCACGAGCAGTACTTC.

This sequence joins TRBV25-1 and TRBJ1-2; possible D gene TRBD1, 6 bases. V lost 8 bases and J lost 4, with 20 bases in between. The CDR3 is 15 amino acids. Germline V CDR1 and CDR2: MGHDK, SYGVNS. The CDR3 DNA sequence: TGTGCCAGCGCCATTGGGGGGGCCGGGGGCTATGGCTACACCTTC. Protein product: CASAIGGAGGYGYTF.

This chain uses TRBV23-1 with TRBJ2-2; 9 nucleotides agree with TRBD1. TRBV23-1 is an ORF, and what it does is uncertain. Losses at the gene ends were 9 bases for V and 6 bases for J; bases not matched to a gene: 8. The CDR3 consists of 14 residues. CDR3 amino acids: CARPGTGIAGELFF. The CDR3 DNA sequence: TGCGCCAGGCCCGGGACAGGGATAGCCGGGGAGCTGTTTTTT.

This rearrangement joins TRBV19 to TRBJ2-1; the match to TRBD2 covers 8 bases. Trimming removed 4 bases from V and 9 bases from J; junction bases left unmatched: 8. The germline CDR1 and CDR2 sequences are LNHDA and SQIVND (reference sequence). The CDR3 contains 14 residues. In DNA, the CDR3 is TGTGCCAGTAGTACACTAGCGGAGGCCACTGAGCAGTTCTTC. Amino acid sequence: CASSTLAEATEQFF. Full variable domain (rest looked up from reference TRBV19 and TRBJ2-1): DGGITQSPKYLFRKEGQNVTLSCEQNLNHDAMYWYRQDPGQGLRLIYYSQIVNDFQKGDIAEGYSVSREKKESFPLTVTSAQKNPTAFYLCASSTLAEATEQFFGPGTRLTVL.

The rearrangement joins TRBV10-2 to TRBJ1-2; 8 bases line up with TRBD1. V was clipped by 0 bases and J by 2 bases; unmatched bases: 11. The CDR3 consists of 18 residues. Germline V gives CDR1 WSHSY, CDR2 SAAADI. The CDR3 DNA is TGCGCCAGCAGTGAGTCGATCATTTTCAGGGGGCGAAACTATGGCTACACCTTC. Translating it yields CASSESIIFRGRNYGYTF.

The V gene is TRBV9, the J gene TRBJ2-2; no clear D. This CDR3 spans 13 amino acids. CDR1 and CDR2 from the germline V gene are SGDLS and YYNGEE. V lost 6 bases and J lost 3, with 9 bases in between. DNA of the CDR3: TGTGCCAGCATGAGGAAGGACACCGGGGAGCTGTTTTTT. This codes for CASMRKDTGELFF.

This clone was observed a single time. The chain has TRBV5-6 and TRBJ2-2; D possibly uses TRBD1 or TRBD2 (6 bases each). V was pared by 4 bases and J by 4 bases, with 11 bases between. The CDR3 sequence is 14 residues long. The germline V gene encodes CDR1 SGHDT and CDR2 YYEEEE. The CDR3 sequence: CASSGGQATGELFF. CDR3 bases: TGTGCCAGCAGCGGGGGGCAGGCCACCGGGGAGCTGTTTTTT.

This chain connects TRBV6-6 to TRBJ2-7, with TRBD2 matching 9 bases. Germline V gene data show CDR1 as MNHNY and CDR2 as SVGAGI (reference sequence). The CDR3 is 13 residues long. The CDR3 spells CVATVTSGHEQYF. CDR3 coding DNA: TGTGTCGCAACAGTGACTAGCGGACACGAGCAGTACTTC.

The genes are TRBV4-2 and TRBJ2-1, with 12 bases identical to TRBD2. Germline V lookup: CDR1 LGHNA, CDR2 YNFKEQ. This CDR3 is built from 15 residues. Trimming cost V 5 bases and J 4 bases; bases outside gene matches: 3. In DNA form, the CDR3 reads TGTGCCAGCAGCGCTAGCGGGAGGGTATACAATGAGCAGTTCTTC. Its translation: CASSASGRVYNEQFF.

The V call is TRBV5-1, the J call TRBJ1-4; TRBD1 matches at 12 bases. V lost 3 bases and J lost 0; bases outside the gene matches: 9. The germline gives CDR1 SGHRS, CDR2 YFSETQ. The CDR3 has 19 amino acids. DNA of the CDR3: TGCGCCAGCAGCTCCACCTGGGGGACAGGGGGCCCAACTAATGAAAAACTGTTTTTT. Its translation: CASSSTWGTGGPTNEKLFF.

V usage is TRBV28 and J usage is TRBJ2-1; TRBD1 agrees at 9 bases. This CDR3 comprises 16 residues. After removal of 6 bases from V and 0 bases from J, the junction contained 6 bases not matched to a gene. Per germline, CDR1 MDHEN and CDR2 SYDVKM. The CDR3 region has the DNA TGTGCCAGCAGGGACGGGACAGGGCTCTCCTACAATGAGCAGTTCTTC. Translation: CASRDGTGLSYNEQFF.

The gene calls are TRBV28 and TRBJ2-7; D perhaps matches TRBD2 (6 bases). CDR1 and CDR2 from the germline V gene are MDHEN and SYDVKM. CDR3 length equals 15 residues. The V and J ends lost 3 bases and 0 bases respectively, with 12 bases between them. CDR3 sequence: CASSFTSMSSYEQYF. The CDR3 coding sequence is TGTGCCAGCAGTTTTACTAGCATGAGCTCCTACGAGCAGTACTTC.

The V and J genes are TRBV4-3 and TRBJ2-6, with D possibly called TRBD1 or TRBD2 (6 bases each). V was shortened by 0 bases and J by 4 bases, with 10 bases between the two germline ends. This CDR3 is 16 amino acids long. CDR1 and CDR2 (germline): LGHNA, YSLEER. CDR3 nucleotide sequence: TGCGCCAGCAGCCAAGATTCGGGGGCGGGGGCCAACGTCCTGACTTTC. Amino acids: CASSQDSGAGANVLTF.

The genes are TRBV5-1 and TRBJ2-5; D gene uncertain. The CDR3 is 12 residues long. V lost 3 bases and J 1 base, leaving 4 bases between the germline ends. Looked up from germline, CDR1 is SGHRS and CDR2 is YFSETQ. CDR3 DNA: TGCGCCAGCAGCTCCCCCCAAGAGACCCAGTACTTC. Translated: CASSSPQETQYF.

The chain couples TRBV5-4 to TRBJ2-3, with a tentative D call TRBD1 (5 bases). Germline CDR1 reads SGHNT; CDR2 reads YYREEE (reference sequence). The CDR3 totals 16 residues. V was pared by 4 bases and J by 2 bases, with 17 bases between. The CDR3 region is CASSPGQWSFTDTQYF. The CDR3 bases are TGTGCCAGCAGCCCCGGACAATGGTCATTCACAGATACGCAGTATTTT.

The chain has TRBV6-5 and TRBJ1-3; D call uncertain. The germline V gene has CDR1 MNHEY and CDR2 SVGAGI. V lost 4 bases, J lost 8 bases, and 6 bases lay in between. This CDR3 has 11 residues. As DNA, the CDR3 is TGTGCCAGCAGTTCGGCGGACACCATATATTTT. The encoded protein is CASSSADTIYF.